This T cell receptor (beta chain) was captured in a study of T cell responses to AZD1222 COVID-19 vaccine. The table came from immunoSEQ multiplex PCR; TCRdb's copy has only in-frame clones and leaves some out. The sample has 90,000 to 150,000 clones, more than 75% seen once. The receptor comes from an adult in good health. Material: peripheral blood, obtained on day 0 of AZD1222 vaccination.

CDR3 nucleotide sequence: TGCAGCGTGTCCCCCTCCACAGATACGCAGTATTTT. Residues: CSVSPSTDTQYF. The chain recombines TRBV29-1 with TRBJ2-3; D is unclear. With 6 bases removed from V and 2 bases from J, the gap between germline ends came to 9 bases. Germline assignment: CDR1 SQVTM and CDR2 ANQGSEA. The CDR3 totals 12 residues.